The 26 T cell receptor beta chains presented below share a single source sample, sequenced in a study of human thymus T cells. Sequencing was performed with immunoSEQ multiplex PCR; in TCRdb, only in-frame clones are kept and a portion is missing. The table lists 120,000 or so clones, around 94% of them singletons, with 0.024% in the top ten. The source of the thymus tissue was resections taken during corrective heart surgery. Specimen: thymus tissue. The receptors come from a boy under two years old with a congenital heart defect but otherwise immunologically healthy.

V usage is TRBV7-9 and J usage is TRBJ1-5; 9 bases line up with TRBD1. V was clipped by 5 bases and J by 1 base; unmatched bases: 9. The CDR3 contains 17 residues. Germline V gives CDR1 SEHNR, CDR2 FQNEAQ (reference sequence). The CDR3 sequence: CASSLTGGAGSNQPQHF. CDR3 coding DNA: TGTGCCAGCAGCCTTACAGGGGGCGCGGGGAGCAATCAGCCCCAGCATTTT.

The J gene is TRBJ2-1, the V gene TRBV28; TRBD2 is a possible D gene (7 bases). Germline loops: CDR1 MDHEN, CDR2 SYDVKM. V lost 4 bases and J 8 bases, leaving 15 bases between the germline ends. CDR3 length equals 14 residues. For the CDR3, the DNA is TGTGCCAGCAGTTCTGGATTAGGGGGGGATGAGCAGTTCTTC. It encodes CASSSGLGGDEQFF. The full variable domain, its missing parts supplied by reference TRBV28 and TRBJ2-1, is DVKVTQSSRYLVKRTGEKVFLECVQDMDHENMFWYRQDPGLGLRLIYFSYDVKMKEKGDIPEGYSVSREKKERFSLILESASTNQTSMYLCASSSGLGGDEQFFGPGTRLTVL.

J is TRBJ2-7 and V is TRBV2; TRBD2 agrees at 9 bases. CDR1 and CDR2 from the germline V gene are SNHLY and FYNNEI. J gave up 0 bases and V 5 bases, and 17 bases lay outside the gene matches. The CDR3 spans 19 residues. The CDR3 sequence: CASSPLSGGTDLGSYEQYF. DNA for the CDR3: TGTGCCAGCAGTCCGCTTAGCGGGGGAACGGACCTCGGCTCCTACGAGCAGTACTTC.

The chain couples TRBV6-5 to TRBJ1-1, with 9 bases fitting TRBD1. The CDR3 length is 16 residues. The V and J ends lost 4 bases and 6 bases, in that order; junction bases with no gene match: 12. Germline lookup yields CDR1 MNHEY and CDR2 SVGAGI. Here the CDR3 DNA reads TGTGCCAGCAGTTGTCGGACAGGGGACGTTTTCGCTGAAGCTTTCTTT. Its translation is CASSCRTGDVFAEAFF.

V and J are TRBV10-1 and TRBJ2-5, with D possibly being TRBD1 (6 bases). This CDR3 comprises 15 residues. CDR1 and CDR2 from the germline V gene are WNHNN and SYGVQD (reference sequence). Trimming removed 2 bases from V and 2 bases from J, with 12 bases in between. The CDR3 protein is CASSEGDTGQETQYF. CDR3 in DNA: TGCGCCAGCAGTGAGGGGGATACAGGGCAAGAGACCCAGTACTTC.

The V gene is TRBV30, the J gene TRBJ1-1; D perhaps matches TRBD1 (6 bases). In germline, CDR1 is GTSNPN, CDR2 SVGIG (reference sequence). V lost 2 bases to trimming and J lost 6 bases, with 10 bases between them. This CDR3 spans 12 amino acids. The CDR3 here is CAWSSGESEAFF. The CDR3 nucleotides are TGTGCCTGGAGTTCAGGGGAATCTGAAGCTTTCTTT.

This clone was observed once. CDR3 nucleotide sequence: TGTGCAAGTCGCCTCTGGACAAGGAGGCACTATGGCTACACCTTC. This sequence encodes CASRLWTRRHYGYTF. The rearrangement uses TRBV12-2 and TRBJ1-2. TRBV12-2 constitutes a pseudogene. The CDR3 sequence is 15 residues long.

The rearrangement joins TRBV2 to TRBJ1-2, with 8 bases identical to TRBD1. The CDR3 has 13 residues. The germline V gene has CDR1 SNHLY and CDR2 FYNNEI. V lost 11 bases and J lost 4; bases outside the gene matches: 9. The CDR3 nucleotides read TGTGCCGGGCCCGGACAGGGTAGCTATGGCTACACCTTC. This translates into CAGPGQGSYGYTF.

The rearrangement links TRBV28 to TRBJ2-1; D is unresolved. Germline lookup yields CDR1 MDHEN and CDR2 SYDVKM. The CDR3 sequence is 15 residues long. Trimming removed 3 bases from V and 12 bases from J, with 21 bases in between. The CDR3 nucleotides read TGTGCCAGCAGTTTGGGGATCCCATGGTTTATTGGGCAGTTCTTC. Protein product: CASSLGIPWFIGQFF.

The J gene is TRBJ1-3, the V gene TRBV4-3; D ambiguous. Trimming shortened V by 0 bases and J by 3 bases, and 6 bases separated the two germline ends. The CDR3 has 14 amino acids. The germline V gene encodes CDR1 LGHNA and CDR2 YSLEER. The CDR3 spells CASSQESGGNTIYF. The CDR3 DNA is TGCGCCAGCAGCCAAGAATCAGGTGGAAACACCATATATTTT.

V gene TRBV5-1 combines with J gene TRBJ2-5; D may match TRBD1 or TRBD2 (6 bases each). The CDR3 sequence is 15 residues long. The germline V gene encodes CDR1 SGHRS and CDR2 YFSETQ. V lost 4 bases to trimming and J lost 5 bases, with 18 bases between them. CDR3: CASSRDSKGGETQYF. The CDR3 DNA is TGCGCCAGCAGCCGGGACTCCAAAGGGGGGGAGACCCAGTACTTC.

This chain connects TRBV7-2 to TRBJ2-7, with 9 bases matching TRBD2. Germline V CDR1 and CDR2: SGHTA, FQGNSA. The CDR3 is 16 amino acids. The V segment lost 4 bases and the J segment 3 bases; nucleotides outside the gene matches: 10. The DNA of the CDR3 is TGTGCCAGCAGCTCATTTAGACTAGCGGCCTTCTACGAGCAGTACTTC. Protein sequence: CASSSFRLAAFYEQYF.

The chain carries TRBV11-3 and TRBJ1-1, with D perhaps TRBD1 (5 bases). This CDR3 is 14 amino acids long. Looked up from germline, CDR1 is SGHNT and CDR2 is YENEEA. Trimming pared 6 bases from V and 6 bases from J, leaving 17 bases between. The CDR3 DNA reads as TGTGCCAGCAGTTTGGGGGGAAGGATCCCTGAAGCTTTCTTT. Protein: CASSLGGRIPEAFF.

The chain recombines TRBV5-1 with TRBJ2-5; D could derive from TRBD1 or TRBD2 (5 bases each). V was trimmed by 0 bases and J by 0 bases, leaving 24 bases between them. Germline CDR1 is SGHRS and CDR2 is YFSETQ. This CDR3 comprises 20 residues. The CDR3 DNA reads TGCGCCAGCAGCTTGGGGGACGGACGGCCCGCCCTACAGTACCAAGAGACCCAGTACTTC. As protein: CASSLGDGRPALQYQETQYF.

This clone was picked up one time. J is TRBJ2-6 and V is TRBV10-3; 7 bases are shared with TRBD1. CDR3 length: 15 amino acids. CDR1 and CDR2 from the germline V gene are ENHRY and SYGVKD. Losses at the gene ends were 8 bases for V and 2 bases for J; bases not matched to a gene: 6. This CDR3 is CAIGEGAPGANVLTF. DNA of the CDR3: TGTGCCATCGGAGAGGGGGCGCCTGGGGCCAACGTCCTGACTTTC.

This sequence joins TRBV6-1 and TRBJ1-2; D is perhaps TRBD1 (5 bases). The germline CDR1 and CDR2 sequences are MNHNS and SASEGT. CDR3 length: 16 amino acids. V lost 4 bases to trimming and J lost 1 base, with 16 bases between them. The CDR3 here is CASSGPGTHNNYGYTF. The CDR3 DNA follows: TGTGCCAGCAGTGGACCCGGGACGCATAATAACTATGGCTACACCTTC.

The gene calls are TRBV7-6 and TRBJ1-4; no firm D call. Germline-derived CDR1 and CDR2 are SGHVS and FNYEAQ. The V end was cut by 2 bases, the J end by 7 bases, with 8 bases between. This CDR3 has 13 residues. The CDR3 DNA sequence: TGTGCCAGCAGCTTAAGCATAGGTGAAAAACTGTTTTTT. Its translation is CASSLSIGEKLFF.

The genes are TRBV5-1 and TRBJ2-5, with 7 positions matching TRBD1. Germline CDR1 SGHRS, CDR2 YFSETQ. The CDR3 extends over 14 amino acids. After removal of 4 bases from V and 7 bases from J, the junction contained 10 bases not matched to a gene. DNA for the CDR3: TGCGCCAGCAGCCCCGACAGGGTAAGGGGGACCCAGTACTTC. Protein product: CASSPDRVRGTQYF.

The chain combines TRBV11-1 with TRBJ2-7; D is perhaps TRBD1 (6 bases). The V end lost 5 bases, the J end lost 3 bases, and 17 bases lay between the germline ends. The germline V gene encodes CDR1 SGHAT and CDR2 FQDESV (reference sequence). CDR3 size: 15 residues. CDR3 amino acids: CASSPKRQGYYEQYF. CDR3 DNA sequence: TGTGCCAGCAGCCCGAAGCGGCAGGGGTACTACGAGCAGTACTTC.

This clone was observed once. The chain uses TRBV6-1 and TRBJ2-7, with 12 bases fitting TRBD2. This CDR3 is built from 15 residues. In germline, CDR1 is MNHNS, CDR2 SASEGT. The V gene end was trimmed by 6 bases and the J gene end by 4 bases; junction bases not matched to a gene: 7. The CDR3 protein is CASSLGTSGLYEQYF. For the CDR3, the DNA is TGTGCCAGCAGCCTCGGGACTAGCGGGCTATACGAGCAGTACTTC.

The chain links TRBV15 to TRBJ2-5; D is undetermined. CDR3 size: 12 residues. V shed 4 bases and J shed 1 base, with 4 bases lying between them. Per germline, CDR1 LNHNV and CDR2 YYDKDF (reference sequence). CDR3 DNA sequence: TGTGCCACCAGCAACGGCCAAGAGACCCAGTACTTC. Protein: CATSNGQETQYF.

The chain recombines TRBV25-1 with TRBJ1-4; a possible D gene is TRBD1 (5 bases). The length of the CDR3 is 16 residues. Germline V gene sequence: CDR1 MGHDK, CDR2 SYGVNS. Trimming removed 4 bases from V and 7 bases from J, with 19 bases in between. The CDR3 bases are TGTGCCAGCAGTGCCCCCTCCAGGGAGCGTATTGAAAAACTGTTTTTT. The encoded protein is CASSAPSRERIEKLFF.

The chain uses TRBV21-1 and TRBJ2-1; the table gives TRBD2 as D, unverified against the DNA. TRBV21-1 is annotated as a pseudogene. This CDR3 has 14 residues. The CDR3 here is CASSKSEGSNEQFF. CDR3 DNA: TGTGCCAGCAGCAAAAGTGAGGGATCCAATGAGCAGTTCTTC.

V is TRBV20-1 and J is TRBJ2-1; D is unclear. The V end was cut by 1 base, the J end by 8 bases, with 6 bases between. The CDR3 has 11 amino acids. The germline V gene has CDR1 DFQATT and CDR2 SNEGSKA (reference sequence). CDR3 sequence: CSARARYEQFF. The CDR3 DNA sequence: TGCAGTGCTAGAGCTAGATATGAGCAGTTCTTC.

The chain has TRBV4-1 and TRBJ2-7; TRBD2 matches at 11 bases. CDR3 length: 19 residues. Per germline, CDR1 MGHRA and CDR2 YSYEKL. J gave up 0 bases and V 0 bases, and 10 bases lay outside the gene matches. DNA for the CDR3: TGCGCCAGCAGCCAAGATCGAATACTAGCGGGGGATTACTCCTACGAGCAGTACTTC. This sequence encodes CASSQDRILAGDYSYEQYF.

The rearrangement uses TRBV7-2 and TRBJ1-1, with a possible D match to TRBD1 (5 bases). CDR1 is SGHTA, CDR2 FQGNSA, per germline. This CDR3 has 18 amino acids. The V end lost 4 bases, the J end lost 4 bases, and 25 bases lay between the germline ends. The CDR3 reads CASSCETEEGIRVTEAFF. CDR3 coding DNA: TGTGCCAGCAGCTGCGAAACGGAAGAGGGGATACGGGTCACTGAAGCTTTCTTT. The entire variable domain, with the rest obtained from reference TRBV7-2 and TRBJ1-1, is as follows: GAGVSQSPSNKVTEKGKDVELRCDPISGHTALYWYRQSLGQGLEFLIYFQGNSAPDKSGLPSDRFSAERTGGSVSTLTIQRTQQEDSAVYLCASSCETEEGIRVTEAFFGQGTRLTVV.